Below, 32 T cell receptor beta chains from the same sample are listed, as sequenced in a study of T cell responses to AZD1222 COVID-19 vaccine (dated by TCRdb to about 2021). The intended sense of this specimen's time point label: baseline before first vaccination. Libraries were prepared through the immunoSEQ multiplex PCR assay. In its TCRdb copy, this immuneACCESS table keeps in-frame sequences only and misses some clones. Where compared with another copy, unresolved V genes explain less than half of these, and the others have no known cause. Within this sample are around 180,000 clones, with more than 80% of them counted one time only. The ten largest make up roughly 6% of the sample. Specimen: peripheral blood, collected on day 0 of AZD1222 vaccination. The receptor set was obtained from an adult in good health.

V is TRBV14 and J is TRBJ2-1; the D is unclear. Between the trimmed V and J ends, which lost 0 bases and 5 bases, there was a span of 11 bases. Germline CDR1 is SGHDN and CDR2 is FVKESK. CDR3 size: 15 residues. The CDR3 coding sequence is TGTGCCAGCAGCCAAGATAGGCAGGTACACAATGAGCAGTTCTTC. Translation: CASSQDRQVHNEQFF.

The gene calls are TRBV7-9 and TRBJ2-3, with D hard to call. This CDR3 region has 16 residues. The germline CDR1 and CDR2 sequences are SEHNR and FQNEAQ (reference sequence). V was cut by 1 base and J by 0 bases, with 11 bases left in between. CDR3 amino acids: CASSLVGRISTDTQYF. CDR3 DNA sequence: TGTGCCAGCAGCTTAGTTGGGCGGATTAGCACAGATACGCAGTATTTT.

This chain uses TRBV3-1 (or the pseudogene TRBV3-2) with TRBJ1-1; no clear D. The CDR3 is 14 amino acids. Germline CDR1 is LGHDT and CDR2 is YNNKEL (reference sequence). Trimming removed 1 base at V and 4 bases at J, with 10 bases between. CDR3 amino acids: CASSQGVEGTEAFF. Written as DNA, the CDR3 is TGTGCCAGCAGCCAAGGGGTGGAGGGCACTGAAGCTTTCTTT.

This clone was seen a handful of times. V usage is TRBV5-1 and J usage is TRBJ2-7, with unresolved D. Per germline, CDR1 SGHRS and CDR2 YFSETQ. V lost 3 bases and J lost 0, with 7 bases in between. There are 13 residues in the CDR3. The CDR3 DNA follows: TGCGCCAGCAGCTGGGCGAGCTCCTACGAGCAGTACTTC. This translates into CASSWASSYEQYF.

This chain connects TRBV5-1 to TRBJ2-3; D not resolved. Germline CDR1 SGHRS, CDR2 YFSETQ. V was trimmed by 4 bases and J by 0 bases, leaving 6 bases between them. This CDR3 is built from 13 residues. CDR3 loop: CASSATSTDTQYF. Here the CDR3 DNA reads TGCGCCAGCAGCGCCACTAGCACAGATACGCAGTATTTT.

The chain uses TRBV19 and TRBJ2-1; D perhaps matches TRBD2 (5 bases). V was pared by 5 bases and J by 10 bases, with 15 bases between. The CDR3 extends over 13 amino acids. Germline V gives CDR1 LNHDA, CDR2 SQIVND (reference sequence). CDR3 region: CASSSATRLEQFF. CDR3 coding DNA: TGTGCCAGTAGTTCCGCTACCCGACTAGAGCAGTTCTTC.

V gene TRBV2 combines with J gene TRBJ2-1; D possibly matches TRBD1 or TRBD2 (6 bases each). This CDR3 has 13 residues. V lost 4 bases to trimming and J lost 6 bases, with 10 bases between them. Germline values: CDR1 SNHLY, CDR2 FYNNEI. This chain's CDR3 is CASSGRGVNEQFF. The CDR3 DNA sequence: TGTGCCAGCAGTGGAAGGGGGGTCAATGAGCAGTTCTTC.

V and J are TRBV10-3 and TRBJ1-6; the match to TRBD1 covers 7 bases. Germline trimming cut 3 bases from V and 7 bases from J; bases unmatched to any gene: 9. The CDR3 runs 16 residues. Germline V gene lookup returns CDR1 ENHRY and CDR2 SYGVKD. CDR3 DNA sequence: TGTGCCATCAGTGAATCAAGACAGGGCCCGAATTCACCCCTCCACTTT. It is translated as CAISESRQGPNSPLHF.

This clone appeared a single time. The junction departs from germline at one end; a sequencing error may be responsible. The chain is built from TRBV11-2 and TRBJ2-3; D remains ambiguous. This CDR3 is 16 amino acids long. CDR1 and CDR2 from the germline V gene are SGHAT and FQNNGV. CDR3 sequence (DNA): TGTGCCAGCACCTCGTCGTCCCAGCTTCGTACAGCTACGCAGTATTTT. Translated, it gives CASTSSSQLRTATQYF.

The V call is TRBV11-2, the J call TRBJ2-7, with 8 bases fitting TRBD1. V lost 2 bases to trimming and J lost 6 bases; unmatched junction nucleotides: 18. Germline CDR1 reads SGHAT; CDR2 reads FQNNGV. This CDR3 contains 18 residues. The CDR3, as DNA: TGTGCCAGCAGCTTATTACCTGGCGCCGGACAGGGTCTAGGCGAGCAGTACTTC. Its protein product is CASSLLPGAGQGLGEQYF.

The chain has TRBV5-1 and TRBJ2-3; 14 nucleotides match TRBD2. CDR3 length: 15 amino acids. CDR1 SGHRS and CDR2 YFSETQ come from the germline V gene. J was trimmed by 9 bases and V by 2 bases; bases with no gene match: 5. The CDR3 loop reads CASSFGLAGGDTQYF. CDR3 nucleotide sequence: TGCGCCAGCAGCTTCGGACTAGCGGGGGGTGACACGCAGTATTTT.

The chain has TRBV28 and TRBJ2-3; D is ambiguous. Trimming stripped 7 bases from V and 11 bases from J, with 13 bases between. The CDR3 consists of 11 residues. CDR1 and CDR2 (germline): MDHEN, SYDVKM. CDR3 bases: TGTGCCAGCACCACGCCTCGGCAGCAGTATTTT. Translating it yields CASTTPRQQYF.

V is TRBV6-5 and J is TRBJ2-5; unclear D gene. This CDR3 spans 12 amino acids. Trimming removed 10 bases from V and 3 bases from J, with 12 bases in between. Germline CDR1 and CDR2: MNHEY and SVGAGI. The CDR3 DNA sequence: TGTGCCACAAGACACACCGAAGAGACCCAGTACTTC. Translating it yields CATRHTEETQYF.

The chain carries TRBV5-8 and TRBJ2-4; D gene uncertain. CDR3 size: 8 residues. Germline lookup yields CDR1 SGHTS and CDR2 YDEGEE. Trimming removed 2 bases at V and 15 bases at J, with 3 bases between. The CDR3 coding sequence is TGTGCCAGCAGCTTAGGGTACTTC. This translates into CASSLGYF.

The chain links TRBV7-8 to TRBJ2-3; a possible D gene is TRBD2 (5 bases). Germline CDR1 reads SGHVS; CDR2 reads FQNEAQ. V was cut by 5 bases and J by 1 base, with 16 bases left in between. The CDR3 consists of 16 residues. The CDR3 reads CASSPLRVIRTDTQYF. DNA of the CDR3: TGTGCCAGCAGCCCATTGCGGGTTATACGCACAGATACGCAGTATTTT.

This clone was found a few times. The rearrangement uses TRBV7-2 and TRBJ1-2; no reliable D call. CDR1 is SGHTA, CDR2 FQGNSA, per germline. The CDR3 is made up of 16 amino acids. V shed 2 bases and J shed 0 bases, with 13 bases lying between them. The CDR3 loop reads CASSLWSGRANYGYTF. The CDR3 DNA reads as TGTGCCAGCAGCTTATGGAGTGGCCGGGCTAACTATGGCTACACCTTC.

The CDR3 DNA reads as TGTGCCAGCAGTGGCTTCGCCAGGGGAGGTGTCTCTGGAAACACCATATATTTT. It encodes CASSGFARGGVSGNTIYF. The chain recombines TRBV25-1 with TRBJ1-3, with a possible D match to TRBD1 (6 bases). The ends were cut back, 4 bases at V and 0 bases at J, with 19 bases in the middle. The germline gives CDR1 MGHDK, CDR2 SYGVNS. The CDR3 has 18 amino acids.

The gene calls are TRBV19 and TRBJ1-4; 7 nucleotides line up with TRBD1. V dropped 6 bases and J dropped 8; count of bases not matched to a gene: 12. Germline CDR1 is LNHDA and CDR2 is SQIVND (reference sequence). CDR3 length: 15 amino acids. In nucleotides, the CDR3 is TGTGCCAGTAGCTCAGGGACAGCCCTGGGGGAAAAACTGTTTTTT. Translated, it gives CASSSGTALGEKLFF.

V and J are TRBV5-4 and TRBJ2-1, with 8 bases lining up with TRBD1. V lost 0 bases and J lost 4; bases outside the gene matches: 3. The germline V gene encodes CDR1 SGHNT and CDR2 YYREEE (reference sequence). This CDR3 region has 15 residues. The CDR3 is CASSLDRGEYNEQFF. CDR3 nucleotides: TGTGCCAGCAGCTTGGACAGGGGGGAGTACAATGAGCAGTTCTTC.

The genes are TRBV5-1 and TRBJ2-7, with 7 bases lining up with TRBD2. Germline-derived CDR1 and CDR2 are SGHRS and YFSETQ. Germline trimming cut 1 base from V and 5 bases from J; bases unmatched to any gene: 6. CDR3 length equals 14 residues. CDR3 nucleotide sequence: TGCGCCAGCAGCTTGCGTAGCGGGCGAGACGAGCAGTACTTC. Protein: CASSLRSGRDEQYF.

The chain is built from TRBV7-2 and TRBJ2-2; D is tentatively TRBD1 or TRBD2 (7 bases each). V was pared by 6 bases and J by 4 bases, with 18 bases between. The CDR3 is 16 amino acids. The germline gives CDR1 SGHTA, CDR2 FQGNSA. CDR3 nucleotides: TGTGCCAGCAGATCGTTAGCAGGGGGGGCCACCGGGGAGCTGTTTTTT. Protein: CASRSLAGGATGELFF.

The chain has TRBV30 and TRBJ2-1, with TRBD2 identical over 11 bases. The length of the CDR3 is 17 residues. V lost 1 base and J lost 6; bases outside the gene matches: 11. CDR1 is GTSNPN and CDR2 is SVGIG in the germline V gene (reference sequence). CDR3 protein: CAWSDKIRLAGGNEQFF. DNA of the CDR3: TGTGCCTGGAGTGATAAAATACGGCTAGCGGGAGGCAATGAGCAGTTCTTC.

The chain recombines TRBV18 with TRBJ1-5; maybe TRBD1 (5 bases). Germline V gene sequence: CDR1 KGHSH, CDR2 LQKENI. The CDR3 spans 16 residues. The V gene lost 2 bases and the J gene lost 1 base, with 12 bases spanning the gap. CDR3 sequence reads: CASSPWGTKSNQPQHF. CDR3 sequence (DNA): TGTGCCAGCTCACCATGGGGGACGAAAAGCAATCAGCCCCAGCATTTT.

This clone has at least ten counts. The chain combines TRBV18 with TRBJ2-4, with 7 bases that match TRBD1. The germline CDR1 and CDR2 sequences are KGHSH and LQKENI. V shed 3 bases and J 6 bases; nucleotides not matched to a gene: 5. This CDR3 is 14 amino acids long. The DNA for the CDR3 is TGTGCCAGCTCACCGGACAGGTTGGGAAACATTCAGTACTTC. As protein: CASSPDRLGNIQYF.

Here the CDR3 reads CASSRGGSGNYGYTF. DNA of the CDR3: TGTGCCAGCAGCCGCGGGGGGTCCGGGAACTATGGCTACACCTTC. The chain links TRBV14 to TRBJ1-2; a weak D match, TRBD1 (5 bases). V gave up 4 bases and J gave up 2 bases, with 14 bases separating them. Germline assignment: CDR1 SGHDN and CDR2 FVKESK. The CDR3 totals 15 residues.

The chain has TRBV4-1 and TRBJ1-2, with a weak D call TRBD1 (5 bases). The CDR3 is 15 amino acids. Germline V gene data show CDR1 as MGHRA and CDR2 as YSYEKL. The V and J ends lost 1 base and 2 bases respectively, with 11 bases between them. Here the CDR3 reads CASSQGLGTNYGYTF. The CDR3 bases are TGCGCCAGCAGCCAAGGTCTGGGGACGAACTATGGCTACACCTTC.

This chain connects TRBV19 to TRBJ1-4, with D perhaps matching TRBD1 (5 bases). The CDR3 totals 14 residues. V was pared by 3 bases and J by 4 bases, with 9 bases between. Germline lookup yields CDR1 LNHDA and CDR2 SQIVND (reference sequence). The CDR3 sequence is CASSMGRSNEKLFF. The DNA for the CDR3 is TGTGCCAGTAGTATGGGACGGAGTAATGAAAAACTGTTTTTT.

The rearrangement links TRBV23-1 to TRBJ1-5, with D possibly TRBD1 on 5 matching bases. TRBV23-1 is placed among ORFs of uncertain function. CDR3 length: 14 residues. Trimming pared 6 bases from V and 7 bases from J, leaving 16 bases between. The CDR3 coding sequence is TGCGCCAGCAGGCGACGTGGCAGGGACCAGCCCCAGCATTTT. Translation: CASRRRGRDQPQHF.

The V gene is TRBV7-2, the J gene TRBJ2-7; D unclear. The CDR3 loop spans 15 amino acids. The germline gives CDR1 SGHTA, CDR2 FQGNSA. V shed 1 base and J shed 7 bases, with 17 bases lying between them. The CDR3 DNA reads as TGTGCCAGCAGCTTAGAAGCCGCCACACGAAGAGAGCAGTACTTC. Protein: CASSLEAATRREQYF.

The genes are TRBV28 and TRBJ2-3; 10 bases fit TRBD1. Per the germline V gene, CDR1 is MDHEN and CDR2 is SYDVKM. With 5 bases clipped from V and 6 bases from J, the junction kept 8 bases outside the gene matches. The CDR3 covers 15 residues. CDR3 sequence reads: CASSPTGGALDTQYF. In nucleotides, the CDR3 is TGTGCCAGCAGTCCGACAGGGGGCGCATTGGATACGCAGTATTTT.

This clone turned up a few times. The rearrangement links TRBV29-1 to TRBJ1-1; D is possibly TRBD1 (5 bases). Germline lookup yields CDR1 SQVTM and CDR2 ANQGSEA. The CDR3 runs to 16 residues. V was trimmed by 5 bases and J by 0 bases, leaving 19 bases between them. CDR3 protein: CSVRGLLREMNTEAFF. For the CDR3, the DNA is TGCAGCGTTCGGGGCCTCTTAAGAGAAATGAACACTGAAGCTTTCTTT.

The CDR3 protein is CASIQTGERLEAFF. In DNA form, the CDR3 reads TGTGCCAGCATCCAGACAGGGGAAAGGCTCGAAGCTTTCTTT. This chain uses TRBV7-2 with TRBJ1-1; the match to TRBD1 covers 8 bases. The CDR3 runs to 14 residues. V was pared by 7 bases and J by 8 bases, with 12 bases of the junction left unmatched. CDR1 and CDR2 from the germline V gene are SGHTA and FQGNSA.